The sequence of this T cell receptor beta chain was determined in a study of T-cell reconstitution after alpha-beta-depleted transplantation in children. Unique molecular identifiers featured in how the TCRbeta library was prepared. TCRdb re-called the PCR reads with MiXCR, one entry per CDR3 protein. The sample records about 98,000 distinct CDR3 sequences, more than 20% being singletons. Findings and caveats of the study: Surviving recipient T cells and thymic progenitors accounted for the high day-60 TCRbeta diversity observed in some patients.

As for this clonotype: What it binds is unknown.

The starting material was PBMCs, obtained before TCRalphabeta/CD19-depleted stem cell transplant. This sequence was found in a boy aged 2-9 years with acute lymphoblastic leukemia, due to receive a stem cell transplant.

The CDR3 region is CSASGLGAPYEQYF. The CDR3 nucleotides read TGCAGTGCTAGCGGTTTGGGGGCCCCCTACGAGCAGTACTTC. V is TRBV20-1 and J is TRBJ2-7; possible D gene TRBD1, 6 bases. Trimming pared 3 bases from V and 2 bases from J, leaving 14 bases between. The CDR3 totals 14 residues. The V gene's germline CDR1 is DFQATT and CDR2 SNEGSKA (reference sequence).